This T cell receptor (beta chain) emerged from a study of T cell responses to AZD1222 COVID-19 vaccine. The V segment lost 6 bases and the J segment 1 base; nucleotides outside the gene matches: 2. The CDR3 is 13 amino acids. CDR1 is LNHDA and CDR2 is SQIVND in the germline V gene (reference sequence). The repertoire was sequenced with immunoSEQ multiplex PCR; TCRdb's copy has only in-frame clones and lacks some. The profile shows 110,000 to 150,000 clones, around nine tenths of them singletons. This clonotype originated in an adult who received the AZD1222 COVID-19 vaccine. The specimen comprised peripheral blood, sampled 28 days after the second AZD1222 dose. The V gene is TRBV19, the J gene TRBJ1-1, with 7 bases that match TRBD1. CDR3: CASRAGGNTEAFF. The CDR3 nucleotides read TGTGCCAGTAGGGCAGGGGGGAACACTGAAGCTTTCTTT. The full variable domain, completed using reference TRBV19 and TRBJ1-1, is DGGITQSPKYLFRKEGQNVTLSCEQNLNHDAMYWYRQDPGQGLRLIYYSQIVNDFQKGDIAEGYSVSREKKESFPLTVTSAQKNPTAFYLCASRAGGNTEAFFGQGTRLTVV.